Each of the 23 T cell receptor beta chains below was sequenced from the same sample in a study of vaccination effects on CD4 cells after COVID-19. The antigens of these receptors remain unknown. Antigen-specific CD4+ T cells were expanded with viral peptide pools in the ViraFEST assay before sequencing. Investigators separated out CD4+ T cells once approximately 9 days of culture had passed. No vaccinee had earlier SARS-CoV-2 infection, and nucleocapsid antibodies were negative. The assay was immunoSEQ multiplex PCR, and TCRdb's table has in-frame clones only and misses some. The sample has some 22,000 clones, 60% to 75% seen once. Sequenced material: CD4+ T cells from PBMCs cultured with HCoV-OC43 spike peptides, taken before COVID-19 vaccination. Stated subset: HCoV-OC43 spike overlapping peptide pool stimulation. These receptors came from a human donor who received a COVID-19 vaccine.

In this sample, this clone turned up once. V gene TRBV5-6 combines with J gene TRBJ1-3; a weak D match, TRBD1 (5 bases). The CDR3 loop spans 13 amino acids. Trimming cost V 1 base and J 4 bases, with 6 bases left between them. Germline assignment: CDR1 SGHDT and CDR2 YYEEEE. In DNA, the CDR3 is TGTGCCAGCAGCTTGTGGGGCGGAAACACCATATATTTT. The encoded protein is CASSLWGGNTIYF.

This chain links TRBV10-3 with TRBJ1-6; possibly TRBD1 for D (5 bases). Germline values: CDR1 ENHRY, CDR2 SYGVKD. The CDR3 length is 14 residues. V shed 4 bases and J shed 7 bases, with 11 bases lying between them. The CDR3 is CAISVDNWNSPLHF. The CDR3 bases are TGTGCCATCAGTGTGGACAATTGGAATTCACCCCTCCACTTT.

This chain connects TRBV5-1 to TRBJ2-2, with a possible D match to TRBD1 (6 bases). The V gene's germline CDR1 is SGHRS and CDR2 YFSETQ. V was clipped by 3 bases and J by 4 bases, with 16 bases between them. The CDR3 runs to 16 residues. CDR3 in amino acids: CASSSNQGIGTGELFF. CDR3 in DNA: TGCGCCAGCAGCTCCAATCAGGGGATAGGCACCGGGGAGCTGTTTTTT.

The chain employs TRBV15 and TRBJ1-6; 7 bases agree with TRBD1. CDR1 is LNHNV, CDR2 YYDKDF, per germline (reference sequence). CDR3 length: 12 residues. Losses at the gene ends were 5 bases for V and 10 bases for J; bases not matched to a gene: 2. CDR3 nucleotide sequence: TGTGCCACCAGCCAGGGGGGCTCACCCCTCCACTTT. It yields the protein CATSQGGSPLHF.

This clone was observed a handful of times. The V and J genes are TRBV4-2 and TRBJ1-6; D is unclear. Germline V gene sequence: CDR1 LGHNA, CDR2 YNFKEQ. There are 16 residues in the CDR3. V was cut by 1 base and J by 8 bases, with 15 bases left in between. CDR3 loop: CASSQGVQGTDSPLHF. CDR3 sequence (DNA): TGTGCCAGCAGCCAAGGGGTCCAAGGTACCGATTCACCCCTCCACTTT.

The chain has TRBV3-1 (or the pseudogene TRBV3-2) and TRBJ2-2; the D call may be TRBD1 or TRBD2 (7 bases each). This CDR3 has 17 residues. Germline V gene data show CDR1 as LGHDT and CDR2 as YNNKEL (reference sequence). With 3 bases removed from V and 3 bases from J, the gap between germline ends came to 17 bases. Here the CDR3 DNA reads TGTGCCAGCAGCCACCTCGGGGGGACAGCATACACCGGGGAGCTGTTTTTT. It translates to CASSHLGGTAYTGELFF.

The J gene is TRBJ2-5, the V gene TRBV6-6; D may be TRBD1 or TRBD2 (5 bases each). Germline V lookup: CDR1 MNHNY, CDR2 SVGAGI (reference sequence). This CDR3 has 13 residues. V lost 9 bases, J lost 2 bases, and 13 bases lay in between. The CDR3 is CASARDPQETQYF. DNA for the CDR3: TGTGCCAGTGCCCGGGACCCTCAAGAGACCCAGTACTTC.

The gene calls are TRBV19 and TRBJ2-1; the D gene could be TRBD1 or TRBD2 (6 bases each). Germline-derived CDR1 and CDR2 are LNHDA and SQIVND (reference sequence). This CDR3 spans 15 amino acids. V shed 8 bases and J shed 10 bases, with 24 bases lying between them. In nucleotides, the CDR3 is TGTGCCAGTCGATTGGGGGCCGGGGGCCAGGGGGAGCAGTTCTTC. This codes for CASRLGAGGQGEQFF.

The chain recombines TRBV7-9 with TRBJ1-4, with D uncertain. The germline V and J ends were trimmed by 4 bases and 8 bases, with 14 bases remaining between them. Germline assignment: CDR1 SEHNR and CDR2 FQNEAQ (reference sequence). The CDR3 length is 14 residues. CDR3 coding DNA: TGTGCCAGCAGCTACCGTTCGGGCTCAGAAAAACTGTTTTTT. It codes for CASSYRSGSEKLFF.

This rearrangement joins TRBV18 to TRBJ2-5; D not certain. Germline loops: CDR1 KGHSH, CDR2 LQKENI. The germline V and J ends were trimmed by 2 bases and 2 bases, with 6 bases remaining between them. This CDR3 has 13 residues. CDR3 bases: TGTGCCAGCTCACCAGACCTACAAGAGACCCAGTACTTC. Protein product: CASSPDLQETQYF.

The CDR3 DNA sequence: TGTGCCAGCAGTGACGTACTTCGCGCGGAGGAGACCCAGTACTTC. Protein: CASSDVLRAEETQYF. The chain couples TRBV2 to TRBJ2-5; no firm D call. Germline loops: CDR1 SNHLY, CDR2 FYNNEI. CDR3 length equals 15 residues. Trimming shortened V by 3 bases and J by 5 bases, and 16 bases separated the two germline ends.

The rearrangement uses TRBV11-2 and TRBJ2-5; maybe TRBD2 (5 bases). The CDR3 is 15 amino acids. Germline assignment: CDR1 SGHAT and CDR2 FQNNGV. Trimming left V 1 base short and J 5 bases short, with 14 bases between. The CDR3 region has the DNA TGTGCCAGCAGCTTAGGGGGAAGCGGCTTGGAGACCCAGTACTTC. It specifies CASSLGGSGLETQYF.

This clone showed up just once. The genes are TRBV25-1 and TRBJ1-3, with a weak D call TRBD1 (5 bases). The V and J ends lost 5 bases and 8 bases respectively, with 10 bases between them. Germline values: CDR1 MGHDK, CDR2 SYGVNS. The CDR3 contains 12 residues. This CDR3 reads CASSQLRDTIYF. The CDR3 bases are TGTGCCAGCAGTCAACTCAGGGACACCATATATTTT.

The chain has TRBV24-1 and TRBJ2-1; TRBD2 matches 14 bases. Germline V gene sequence: CDR1 KGHDR, CDR2 SFDVKD. After removal of 5 bases from V and 6 bases from J, the junction contained 14 bases not matched to a gene. The CDR3 totals 19 residues. The chain's CDR3 is CATSASPGTSGSRSNEQFF. The CDR3 bases are TGTGCCACCAGTGCCAGCCCCGGGACTAGCGGGAGTAGGAGCAATGAGCAGTTCTTC.

The chain employs TRBV1 and TRBJ2-1; the table's D call of TRBD2 was not tested on the DNA. TRBV1 is reported as a pseudogene. The length of the CDR3 is 15 residues. CDR3 loop: CTSSQDSGDDNEQFF. CDR3 sequence (DNA): TGCACCAGCAGCCAAGATTCGGGGGACGACAATGAGCAGTTCTTC.

This chain connects TRBV6-5 to TRBJ2-7; a weak D match, TRBD1 (5 bases). The germline V gene encodes CDR1 MNHEY and CDR2 SVGAGI. The V gene lost 8 bases and the J gene lost 6 bases, with 14 bases spanning the gap. The CDR3 is 12 residues long. The CDR3 sequence: CASGWGPTEQYF. CDR3 in DNA: TGTGCCAGCGGCTGGGGCCCCACCGAGCAGTACTTC.

The genes are TRBV5-1 and TRBJ2-7; the D gene is possibly TRBD1 (6 bases). Per germline, CDR1 SGHRS and CDR2 YFSETQ. Trimming removed 5 bases from V and 4 bases from J, with 22 bases in between. This CDR3 has 16 amino acids. CDR3 sequence: CASSLPNHRVRYEQYF. The CDR3 region has the DNA TGCGCCAGCAGTCTCCCTAACCACAGGGTTAGGTACGAGCAGTACTTC.

This clone was picked up one time. The chain links TRBV5-1 to TRBJ1-2; TRBD1 matches at 7 bases. From germline, CDR1 is SGHRS and CDR2 YFSETQ. This CDR3 is built from 15 residues. J lost 7 bases, V lost 2 bases, and 11 bases had no gene match. CDR3 sequence (DNA): TGCGCCAGCAGCTTTACATCCGGGACAGAGTTTGGCTACACCTTC. It translates to CASSFTSGTEFGYTF.

The J gene is TRBJ1-2, the V gene TRBV2; 8 nucleotides agree with TRBD1. Germline loops: CDR1 SNHLY, CDR2 FYNNEI. This CDR3 comprises 15 residues. The V segment lost 4 bases and the J segment 1 base; nucleotides outside the gene matches: 5. This chain's CDR3 is CASSGDRGYNYGYTF. CDR3 DNA: TGTGCCAGCAGTGGAGACAGGGGTTATAACTATGGCTACACCTTC. The full variable domain, with the rest looked up from reference TRBV2 and TRBJ1-2, is EPEVTQTPSHQVTQMGQEVILRCVPISNHLYFYWYRQILGQKVEFLVSFYNNEISEKSEIFDDQFSVERPDGSNFTLKIRSTKLEDSAMYFCASSGDRGYNYGYTFGSGTRLTVV.

The J gene is TRBJ1-1, the V gene TRBV5-8; no definite D call. In germline, CDR1 is SGHTS, CDR2 YDEGEE. The CDR3 covers 17 residues. The germline V and J ends were trimmed by 1 base and 1 base, with 17 bases remaining between them. CDR3 sequence reads: CASSLYYSNSWNTEAFF. Here the CDR3 DNA reads TGTGCCAGCAGCTTGTATTACAGTAATTCATGGAACACTGAAGCTTTCTTT. The full variable domain, with the rest looked up from reference TRBV5-8 and TRBJ1-1, is EAGVTQSPTHLIKTRGQQATLRCSPISGHTSVYWYQQALGLGLQFLLWYDEGEERNRGNFPPRFSGRQFPNYSSELNVNALELEDSALYLCASSLYYSNSWNTEAFFGQGTRLTVV.

There are a few counts of this clone. The gene calls are TRBV7-9 and TRBJ2-5, with D possibly being TRBD1 (6 bases). The CDR3 has 15 residues. V gave up 0 bases and J gave up 4 bases, with 12 bases separating them. Germline lookup yields CDR1 SEHNR and CDR2 FQNEAQ (reference sequence). CDR3 region: CASSLAPQGLETQYF. DNA for the CDR3: TGTGCCAGCAGCTTAGCTCCACAGGGCCTAGAGACCCAGTACTTC.

This clone was seen only once. The chain carries TRBV6-4 and TRBJ2-3; TRBD1 might be the D (6 bases). Germline lookup yields CDR1 MRHNA and CDR2 SNTAGT. The CDR3 is 14 amino acids. V was trimmed by 2 bases and J by 3 bases, leaving 9 bases between them. The CDR3 loop reads CASSDGGSTDTQYF. In DNA form, the CDR3 reads TGTGCCAGCAGTGACGGGGGCAGTACAGATACGCAGTATTTT.

V and J are TRBV12-3 or TRBV12-4 and TRBJ2-3; D is undetermined. The germline V and J ends were trimmed by 8 bases and 0 bases, with 6 bases remaining between them. The CDR3 is 12 amino acids. CDR3 sequence (DNA): TGTGCCAGCCGATTTAGCACAGATACGCAGTATTTT. This translates into CASRFSTDTQYF.